A selection of T cell receptor beta chains follows, all from one sample in a study of T cell repertoires in cytomegalovirus infection. TCRdb ran MiXCR on the reads and lists one entry per CDR3 protein. Here the sample spans around 530,000 distinct CDR3 sequences, about 25% being singletons. Sequenced material: PBMCs. The receptors stem from a human donor in good health (CMV status not recorded). Some clones in this sample may be carry-over from other donors' samples. Both conserved end residues are part of each CDR3. A D gene is named only where the DNA matches it firmly. Clone size is shown for a subset of rows, as once, few, many or a class of expanded clone.

D gene: TRBD2
J gene: TRBJ2-7
CDR3 length: 14
clone size: -
V gene: TRBV7-6
CDR3 DNA: TGTGCCAGCAGCCTGCGGGGGGCGCGGAACGAGCAGTACTTC
CDR3 protein: CASSLRGARNEQYF

D gene: -
J gene: TRBJ1-5
CDR3 length: 13
clone size: -
V gene: TRBV6-5
CDR3 DNA: TGTGCCAGCAGTGTGGGGGGTAGTCAGCCCCAGCATTTT
CDR3 protein: CASSVGGSQPQHF

D gene: -
J gene: TRBJ1-3
CDR3 length: 12
clone size: -
V gene: TRBV12-3/TRBV12-4
CDR3 DNA: TGTGCCAGCCGTCTAGATGGAAACACCATATATTTT
CDR3 protein: CASRLDGNTIYF

D gene: TRBD1
J gene: TRBJ2-3
CDR3 length: 16
clone size: many
V gene: TRBV7-3
CDR3 DNA: TGTGCCAGCAGCGTAGGACAGGGGCCGATCACAGATACGCAGTATTTT
CDR3 protein: CASSVGQGPITDTQYF

D gene: -
J gene: TRBJ1-1
CDR3 length: 16
clone size: -
V gene: TRBV12-3/TRBV12-4
CDR3 DNA: TGTGCCAGCAGTTTTGGGGGTTCGGGGCTGGACACTGAAGCTTTCTTT
CDR3 protein: CASSFGGSGLDTEAFF

D gene: TRBD1
J gene: TRBJ2-3
CDR3 length: 17
clone size: -
V gene: TRBV5-6
CDR3 DNA: TGTGCCAGCAGCTTGAAAACCGGGACAGGGGATCCAGATACGCAGTATTTT
CDR3 protein: CASSLKTGTGDPDTQYF

D gene: -
J gene: TRBJ2-5
CDR3 length: 15
clone size: -
V gene: TRBV20-1
CDR3 DNA: TGCAGTGCCGCCATAAGGGCGGGACTCCAAGAGACCCAGTACTTC
CDR3 protein: CSAAIRAGLQETQYF

D gene: -
J gene: TRBJ1-6
CDR3 length: 16
clone size: -
V gene: TRBV6-5
CDR3 DNA: TGTGCCAGCAGCCCAGGGGTGCGTAGGGAAGGGAGACCCCTCCACTTT
CDR3 protein: CASSPGVRREGRPLHF

D gene: -
J gene: TRBJ2-2
CDR3 length: 11
clone size: many
V gene: TRBV7-2
CDR3 DNA: TGTGCCAGCACCAACACCGGGGAGCTGTTTTTT
CDR3 protein: CASTNTGELFF

D gene: -
J gene: TRBJ2-1
CDR3 length: 13
clone size: -
V gene: TRBV11-3
CDR3 DNA: TGTGCCAGCAGCTTGATGGCATACAATGAGCAGTTCTTC
CDR3 protein: CASSLMAYNEQFF

D gene: -
J gene: TRBJ2-7
CDR3 length: 13
clone size: many
V gene: TRBV7-2
CDR3 DNA: TGTGCCAGCAGCTTACGGGGAAACTACGAGCAGTACTTC
CDR3 protein: CASSLRGNYEQYF